What follows are 27 T cell receptor beta chains derived from one specimen sequenced in a study of STAT5B mutations in CD4+ large granular lymphocyte leukemia. Assay: immunoSEQ multiplex PCR; the TCRdb copy retains only in-frame clones and omits some. The sample lists 30,000 to 35,000 clones, less than 85% occurring once. Sequenced input: CD4+ T cells from blood buffy coats. All receptors come from a human donor in good health.

J is TRBJ1-6 and V is TRBV5-6; D is possibly TRBD1 (6 bases). Germline V gives CDR1 SGHDT, CDR2 YYEEEE. CDR3 length: 17 residues. V shed 1 base and J shed 9 bases, with 20 bases lying between them. This CDR3 is CASSLSWGQFRSSPLHF. The CDR3 region has the DNA TGTGCCAGCAGCTTGAGCTGGGGGCAGTTTAGATCTTCACCCCTCCACTTT.

The chain carries TRBV19 and TRBJ1-2, with a tentative D call TRBD1 (5 bases). V lost 7 bases and J lost 4, with 13 bases in between. This CDR3 has 13 amino acids. Looked up from germline, CDR1 is LNHDA and CDR2 is SQIVND (reference sequence). The CDR3 DNA reads as TGTGCCAGTAAGGACGGGGCTCGCTATGGCTACACCTTC. This codes for CASKDGARYGYTF.

The gene calls are TRBV5-1 and TRBJ2-3, with 10 bases lining up with TRBD1. Germline V gives CDR1 SGHRS, CDR2 YFSETQ. With 7 bases clipped from V and 3 bases from J, the junction kept 8 bases outside the gene matches. The length of the CDR3 is 15 residues. CDR3 sequence (DNA): TGCGCCAGCTCCCCGGGACAGGGGAGGACAGATACGCAGTATTTT. The encoded protein is CASSPGQGRTDTQYF.

The chain carries TRBV5-8 and TRBJ1-3, with D unclear. The germline V gene encodes CDR1 SGHTS and CDR2 YDEGEE. V was pared by 3 bases and J by 0 bases, with 7 bases between. This CDR3 spans 14 amino acids. The CDR3 sequence: CASSWGDSGNTIYF. Written as DNA, the CDR3 is TGTGCCAGCAGCTGGGGAGACTCTGGAAACACCATATATTTT.

This chain links TRBV7-9 with TRBJ2-2, with a tentative D call TRBD2 (5 bases). Germline V gene lookup returns CDR1 SEHNR and CDR2 FQNEAQ (reference sequence). The CDR3 is 16 residues long. The germline V and J ends were trimmed by 5 bases and 1 base, with 14 bases remaining between them. Written as DNA, the CDR3 is TGTGCCAGCAGCCGCAGCAGGACTCTGAACACCGGGGAGCTGTTTTTT. This encodes CASSRSRTLNTGELFF.

The rearrangement joins TRBV6-1 to TRBJ1-1; TRBD1 might be the D (6 bases). The germline V gene has CDR1 MNHNS and CDR2 SASEGT. This CDR3 is 15 amino acids long. The ends were cut back, 4 bases at V and 5 bases at J, with 17 bases in the middle. The CDR3 DNA is TGTGCCAGCAGTGCCCAACAGGGCTCGGGGACTGAAGCTTTCTTT. Residues: CASSAQQGSGTEAFF.

This clone was seen a handful of times. The chain employs TRBV5-1 and TRBJ2-7, with no clear D. The CDR3 has 13 amino acids. The germline V gene encodes CDR1 SGHRS and CDR2 YFSETQ. Trimming removed 2 bases from V and 5 bases from J, with 11 bases in between. The CDR3 DNA reads TGCGCCAGCAGCTTCCATAACGATGACGAGCAGTACTTC. It specifies CASSFHNDDEQYF.

The rearrangement uses TRBV19 and TRBJ2-7, with 7 nucleotides matching TRBD1. Germline V lookup: CDR1 LNHDA, CDR2 SQIVND (reference sequence). Trimming at V came to 5 bases and at J to 2 bases, leaving 6 bases not matched to a gene. CDR3 length equals 14 residues. The CDR3 nucleotides are TGTGCCAGTAGTTCCCAGCAGGGGGCCTACGAGCAGTACTTC. As protein: CASSSQQGAYEQYF.

The chain carries TRBV5-6 and TRBJ2-5; 9 nucleotides agree with TRBD2. V shed 2 bases, J shed 5 bases, and the junction held 7 bases outside the gene matches. The CDR3 consists of 15 residues. CDR1 is SGHDT, CDR2 YYEEEE, per germline. DNA of the CDR3: TGTGCCAGCAGCTTCGCGGGGGGGCCCCGTGAGACCCAGTACTTC. It specifies CASSFAGGPRETQYF. The variable domain in full, completed from reference TRBV5-6 and TRBJ2-5, reads DAGVTQSPTHLIKTRGQQVTLRCSPKSGHDTVSWYQQALGQGPQFIFQYYEEEERQRGNFPDRFSGHQFPNYSSELNVNALLLGDSALYLCASSFAGGPRETQYFGPGTRLLVL.

V is TRBV19 and J is TRBJ2-7; D is unclear. Germline CDR1 LNHDA, CDR2 SQIVND (reference sequence). V lost 2 bases and J 6 bases, leaving 14 bases between the germline ends. The CDR3 contains 14 residues. The CDR3 DNA reads as TGTGCCAGTAGTATACGCAAGGAAGGACGCGAGCAGTACTTC. It is translated as CASSIRKEGREQYF.

The chain carries TRBV7-2 and TRBJ1-1; D uncertain. V lost 3 bases and J lost 3, with 8 bases in between. The V gene's germline CDR1 is SGHTA and CDR2 FQGNSA. The CDR3 has 13 amino acids. Here the CDR3 DNA reads TGTGCCAGCAGCTTGGTAGCCTACACTGAAGCTTTCTTT. This sequence encodes CASSLVAYTEAFF.

The CDR3 DNA is TGCGCCAGCAGCCCGGGACTAGCGGTTGGGTACCAAGAGACCCAGTACTTC. The encoded protein is CASSPGLAVGYQETQYF. The rearrangement uses TRBV5-1 and TRBJ2-5, with 11 bases fitting TRBD2. The V gene's germline CDR1 is SGHRS and CDR2 YFSETQ. CDR3 size: 17 residues. V gave up 4 bases and J gave up 0 bases; unmatched junction bases: 8.

The chain has TRBV5-6 and TRBJ1-5, with D tentatively TRBD1 (6 bases). Germline V gene data show CDR1 as SGHDT and CDR2 as YYEEEE. V was trimmed by 1 base and J by 6 bases, leaving 11 bases between them. The CDR3 runs 14 residues. The chain's CDR3 is CASSLQGGGQPQHF. DNA of the CDR3: TGTGCCAGCAGCTTGCAAGGGGGAGGTCAGCCCCAGCATTTT.

This chain connects TRBV6-6 to TRBJ2-5; D gene ambiguous. The CDR3 totals 13 residues. V was clipped by 0 bases and J by 11 bases, with 13 bases between them. Germline assignment: CDR1 MNHNY and CDR2 SVGAGI (reference sequence). The CDR3 DNA is TGTGCCAGCAGTTACTCGAATTGGGATCGGCAGTACTTC. It specifies CASSYSNWDRQYF.

The V gene is TRBV19, the J gene TRBJ1-3; no firm D call. The CDR3 spans 16 residues. Germline V lookup: CDR1 LNHDA, CDR2 SQIVND (reference sequence). Trimming took off 6 bases at V and 4 bases at J, with 19 bases between the two ends. CDR3 nucleotide sequence: TGTGCCAGTAGCCCAACTACGACCTGGCGGGGAAACACCATATATTTT. As protein: CASSPTTTWRGNTIYF. Filled out from reference TRBV19 and TRBJ1-3, the complete variable domain reads DGGITQSPKYLFRKEGQNVTLSCEQNLNHDAMYWYRQDPGQGLRLIYYSQIVNDFQKGDIAEGYSVSREKKESFPLTVTSAQKNPTAFYLCASSPTTTWRGNTIYFGEGSWLTVV.

This chain uses TRBV4-1 with TRBJ1-2; D is undetermined. V shed 4 bases and J shed 4 bases, with 19 bases lying between them. Germline V lookup: CDR1 MGHRA, CDR2 YSYEKL. CDR3 size: 16 residues. Written as DNA, the CDR3 is TGCGCCAGCAGCCGAAAAGGTGACCATGCGGGCTATGGCTACACCTTC. Translated: CASSRKGDHAGYGYTF.

This clone came up a few times. The chain has TRBV29-1 and TRBJ1-5; no clear D gene. V lost 4 bases and J lost 5, with 12 bases in between. This CDR3 has 13 amino acids. The germline V gene has CDR1 SQVTM and CDR2 ANQGSEA. Here the CDR3 reads CSVVPGLDQPQHF. For the CDR3, the DNA is TGCAGCGTTGTACCCGGGTTGGATCAGCCCCAGCATTTT.

The gene calls are TRBV14 and TRBJ2-1; tentative D call: TRBD1 (6 bases). V was trimmed by 4 bases and J by 0 bases, leaving 10 bases between them. CDR1 SGHDN and CDR2 FVKESK come from the germline V gene. This CDR3 region has 15 residues. Here the CDR3 reads CASSRGQSSYNEQFF. CDR3 bases: TGTGCCAGCAGCCGGGGGCAGAGCTCCTACAATGAGCAGTTCTTC.

The chain is built from TRBV5-1 and TRBJ2-6; the D gene is possibly TRBD2 (6 bases). The CDR3 covers 18 residues. Germline V CDR1 and CDR2: SGHRS, YFSETQ. V was pared by 4 bases and J by 0 bases, with 17 bases between. CDR3 protein: CASSPTGGPSSGANVLTF. The CDR3 DNA follows: TGCGCCAGCAGCCCCACCGGAGGGCCCAGCTCTGGGGCCAACGTCCTGACTTTC.

This clone occurred a few times. The rearrangement joins TRBV27 to TRBJ1-2; D gene uncertain. Trimming removed 5 bases from V and 5 bases from J, with 12 bases in between. Germline CDR1 and CDR2: MNHEY and SMNVEV (reference sequence). This CDR3 has 13 residues. CDR3 DNA: TGTGCCAGCAGTAGGGTCAGTTCTTATGGCTACACCTTC. Translating gives CASSRVSSYGYTF.

A remark on this clone: The junction departs from germline at one end; a sequencing error may be responsible. This chain links TRBV10-3 with TRBJ2-5; D call uncertain. In germline, CDR1 is ENHRY, CDR2 SYGVKD. This CDR3 region has 14 residues. The CDR3 protein is CTIADTTKGETQYF. Here the CDR3 DNA reads TGTACCATTGCTGACACGACGAAAGGGGAGACCCAGTACTTC.

The rearrangement uses TRBV18 and TRBJ2-1; TRBD1 agrees at 8 bases. V shed 6 bases, J shed 6 bases, and the junction held 10 bases outside the gene matches. CDR3 length equals 15 residues. Germline V CDR1 and CDR2: KGHSH, LQKENI. The CDR3 spells CASSKIGQGSNEQFF. The CDR3 DNA reads TGTGCCAGCTCGAAGATCGGACAGGGAAGCAATGAGCAGTTCTTC.

This chain uses TRBV29-1 with TRBJ1-5, with 8 bases fitting TRBD1. Looked up from germline, CDR1 is SQVTM and CDR2 is ANQGSEA. The CDR3 sequence is 13 residues long. J lost 2 bases, V lost 6 bases, and 3 bases had no gene match. CDR3 in amino acids: CSVGQGGNQPQHF. In DNA form, the CDR3 reads TGCAGCGTCGGACAGGGCGGCAATCAGCCCCAGCATTTT. The variable domain in full, with the rest retrieved from reference TRBV29-1 and TRBJ1-5, is SAVISQKPSRDICQRGTSLTIQCQVDSQVTMMFWYRQQPGQSLTLIATANQGSEATYESGFVIDKFPISRPNLTFSTLTVSNMSPEDSSIYLCSVGQGGNQPQHFGDGTRLSIL.

The chain has TRBV19 and TRBJ1-5, with TRBD1 identical over 8 bases. Trimming removed 9 bases from V and 3 bases from J; junction bases left unmatched: 7. Germline V gene lookup returns CDR1 LNHDA and CDR2 SQIVND (reference sequence). There are 14 residues in the CDR3. The CDR3, as DNA: TGTGCCAGCGGACAGGGACGACCCAATCAGCCCCAGCATTTT. This translates into CASGQGRPNQPQHF. The complete variable domain, with remaining parts taken from reference TRBV19 and TRBJ1-5, reads DGGITQSPKYLFRKEGQNVTLSCEQNLNHDAMYWYRQDPGQGLRLIYYSQIVNDFQKGDIAEGYSVSREKKESFPLTVTSAQKNPTAFYLCASGQGRPNQPQHFGDGTRLSIL.

J is TRBJ1-1 and V is TRBV19; 8 nucleotides line up with TRBD1. The CDR3 has 15 residues. The V segment lost 4 bases and the J segment 5 bases; nucleotides outside the gene matches: 9. Germline loops: CDR1 LNHDA, CDR2 SQIVND (reference sequence). CDR3 in amino acids: CASSSRQGKWTEAFF. The DNA for the CDR3 is TGTGCCAGTAGTAGCAGACAGGGGAAATGGACTGAAGCTTTCTTT.

The chain combines TRBV18 with TRBJ2-7, with D possibly being TRBD1 (5 bases). Between the trimmed V and J ends, which lost 2 bases and 3 bases, there was a span of 11 bases. The CDR3 is 14 amino acids. The germline V gene encodes CDR1 KGHSH and CDR2 LQKENI. CDR3 DNA sequence: TGTGCCAGCTCACCATCAGGGTCCAGCTACGAGCAGTACTTC. Protein: CASSPSGSSYEQYF. The full variable domain, completed using reference TRBV18 and TRBJ2-7, is NAGVMQNPRHLVRRRGQEARLRCSPMKGHSHVYWYRQLPEEGLKFMVYLQKENIIDESGMPKERFSAEFPKEGPSILRIQQVVRGDSAAYFCASSPSGSSYEQYFGPGTRLTVT.

This chain links TRBV5-6 with TRBJ2-7; the D call may be TRBD1 or TRBD2 (5 bases each). This CDR3 region has 11 residues. V dropped 3 bases and J dropped 8 bases, with 9 bases sitting between them. Germline V gene data show CDR1 as SGHDT and CDR2 as YYEEEE. The CDR3 here is CASSSPGQQYF. The CDR3 bases are TGTGCCAGCAGCTCACCGGGACAGCAGTACTTC.